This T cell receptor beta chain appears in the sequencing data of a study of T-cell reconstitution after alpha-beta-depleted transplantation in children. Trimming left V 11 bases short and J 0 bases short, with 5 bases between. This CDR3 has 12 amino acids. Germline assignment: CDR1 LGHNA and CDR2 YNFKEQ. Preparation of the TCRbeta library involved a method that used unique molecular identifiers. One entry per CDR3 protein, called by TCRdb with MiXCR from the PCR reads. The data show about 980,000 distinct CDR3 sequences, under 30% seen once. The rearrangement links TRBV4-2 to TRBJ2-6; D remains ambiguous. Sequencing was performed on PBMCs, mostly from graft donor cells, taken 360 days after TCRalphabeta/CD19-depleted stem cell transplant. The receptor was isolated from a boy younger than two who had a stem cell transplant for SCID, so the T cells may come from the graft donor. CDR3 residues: CAANSGANVLTF. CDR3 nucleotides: TGTGCCGCCAACTCTGGGGCCAACGTCCTGACTTTC.